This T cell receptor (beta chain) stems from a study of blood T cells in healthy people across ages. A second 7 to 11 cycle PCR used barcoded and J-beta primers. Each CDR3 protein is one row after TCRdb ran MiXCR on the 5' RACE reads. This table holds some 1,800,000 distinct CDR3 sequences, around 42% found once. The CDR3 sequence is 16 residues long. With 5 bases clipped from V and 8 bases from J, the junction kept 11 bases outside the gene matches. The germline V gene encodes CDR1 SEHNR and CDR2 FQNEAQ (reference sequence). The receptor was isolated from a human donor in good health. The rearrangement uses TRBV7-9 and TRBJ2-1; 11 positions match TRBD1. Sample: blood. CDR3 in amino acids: CASSPRTGGAVDEQFF. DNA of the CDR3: TGTGCCAGCAGCCCCCGGACAGGGGGCGCCGTCGATGAGCAGTTCTTC.